This T cell receptor beta chain derives from a study of T cell repertoires in cytomegalovirus infection. CDR3 length equals 15 residues. V lost 1 base and J 8 bases, leaving 14 bases between the germline ends. CDR1 is SGHTA, CDR2 FQGNSA, per germline. The study's findings and limits: HLA-C-restricted TCR beta clonotypes specific for CMV led the ex vivo response.

This clonotype appeared many times. Its antigen is as yet unknown. One entry per CDR3 protein results from TCRdb running MiXCR on the reads. The sample carries some 270,000 distinct CDR3 sequences, around 20% recorded once. The sequencing used cultured PBMCs, collected from culture after CMV antigen stimulation. The rearrangement links TRBV7-2 to TRBJ1-4; D is possibly TRBD1 (6 bases). This TCR was sampled from a human donor in good health (CMV status not recorded). Some clones in this sample may be carry-over from other donors' samples. The CDR3 loop is CASSLGGLTGEKLFF. The DNA for the CDR3 is TGTGCCAGCAGCTTAGGAGGATTGACAGGCGAAAAACTGTTTTTT.